These T cell receptor beta chains were read from a single sample in a study of T cell repertoires in cytomegalovirus infection. TCRdb reanalysed the reads using MiXCR and keeps one entry per CDR3 protein. The sample has about 350,000 distinct CDR3 sequences; about 32% are singletons. For these receptors, no antigen is known. Specimen: cultured PBMCs, collected from culture after CMV antigen stimulation. The source of these receptors is a human donor in good health (CMV status not recorded). Some clones in this sample may be carry-over from other donors' samples. CDR3s include the opening cysteine and the closing phenylalanine or tryptophan. The D gene is left open where the match is weak. The size entry is marked missing in some rows and otherwise reads once, few, many or a size class.

CDR3 protein: CASSDLDRDGYTF; CDR3 DNA: TGTGCCAGCAGTGACCTAGACAGGGATGGCTACACCTTC; clone size: -; J gene: TRBJ1-2; V gene: TRBV6-8; D gene: TRBD1
CDR3 protein: CASTLRAVNTGELFF; CDR3 DNA: TGTGCCAGCACCCTTCGGGCAGTTAACACCGGGGAGCTGTTTTTT; clone size: many; J gene: TRBJ2-2; V gene: TRBV12-3/TRBV12-4; D gene: -
CDR3 protein: CSVRDSATGELFF; CDR3 DNA: TGCAGCGTGAGGGACAGTGCCACCGGGGAGCTGTTTTTT; clone size: -; J gene: TRBJ2-2; V gene: TRBV29-1; D gene: TRBD1
CDR3 protein: CASSIFRDRSYGYTF; CDR3 DNA: TGTGCCAGTAGTATTTTCCGGGACAGGAGCTATGGCTACACCTTC; clone size: -; J gene: TRBJ1-2; V gene: TRBV19; D gene: TRBD1
CDR3 protein: CASSYSGFYEQYF; CDR3 DNA: TGTGCCAGCAGTTACTCAGGGTTCTACGAGCAGTACTTC; clone size: -; J gene: TRBJ2-7; V gene: TRBV6-2/TRBV6-3; D gene: -
CDR3 protein: CASSPSRTSGIYEQYF; CDR3 DNA: TGTGCCAGCAGCCCCTCCAGGACTAGCGGGATTTACGAGCAGTACTTC; clone size: -; J gene: TRBJ2-7; V gene: TRBV5-4; D gene: TRBD2
CDR3 protein: CASSLGEADYGYTF; CDR3 DNA: TGTGCCAGCAGCTTAGGGGAGGCGGACTATGGCTACACCTTC; clone size: few; J gene: TRBJ1-2; V gene: TRBV7-9; D gene: -
CDR3 protein: CASSFRGLAGSNEQFF; CDR3 DNA: TGTGCCAGCAGTTTTAGGGGACTAGCGGGTAGCAATGAGCAGTTCTTC; clone size: few; J gene: TRBJ2-1; V gene: TRBV12-3/TRBV12-4; D gene: TRBD2
CDR3 protein: CASSPMSLRDRTYEQYF; CDR3 DNA: TGTGCCAGCAGCCCGATGAGCCTCCGGGACCGTACCTACGAGCAGTACTTC; clone size: few; J gene: TRBJ2-7; V gene: TRBV6-2/TRBV6-3; D gene: -
CDR3 protein: CASSLEEGSQPQHF; CDR3 DNA: TGTGCCAGCAGCTTAGAGGAGGGGAGCCAGCCCCAGCATTTT; clone size: many; J gene: TRBJ1-5; V gene: TRBV7-2; D gene: -
CDR3 protein: CASSLIAGNTEAFF; CDR3 DNA: TGTGCCAGCAGTTTAATAGCAGGGAACACTGAAGCTTTCTTT; clone size: -; J gene: TRBJ1-1; V gene: TRBV28; D gene: -
CDR3 protein: CASSEPGLATSSTQYF; CDR3 DNA: TGTGCCAGCAGCGAACCGGGACTAGCGACATCGAGCACGCAGTATTTT; clone size: -; J gene: TRBJ2-3; V gene: TRBV9; D gene: TRBD2
CDR3 protein: CASSLRRDSYEQYF; CDR3 DNA: TGTGCCAGCAGCTTACGGCGGGACTCTTACGAGCAGTACTTC; clone size: few; J gene: TRBJ2-7; V gene: TRBV7-2; D gene: -
CDR3 protein: CASSLFRDPWGTEAFF; CDR3 DNA: TGTGCCAGCAGCTTATTTCGGGACCCCTGGGGCACTGAAGCTTTCTTT; clone size: few; J gene: TRBJ1-1; V gene: TRBV7-8; D gene: -
CDR3 protein: CAWGRDTEPLYNEQFF; CDR3 DNA: TGTGCCTGGGGCCGAGATACGGAACCCCTCTACAATGAGCAGTTCTTC; clone size: few; J gene: TRBJ2-1; V gene: TRBV30; D gene: -
CDR3 protein: CSVGQANSNQPQHF; CDR3 DNA: TGCAGCGTTGGACAGGCCAATAGCAATCAGCCCCAGCATTTT; clone size: few; J gene: TRBJ1-5; V gene: TRBV29-1; D gene: -
CDR3 protein: CASSPRLSTAANTGELFF; CDR3 DNA: TGTGCCAGCAGCCCCCGGTTGTCTACCGCGGCGAACACCGGGGAGCTGTTTTTT; clone size: -; J gene: TRBJ2-2; V gene: TRBV14; D gene: -
CDR3 protein: CASSLQILTPQHF; CDR3 DNA: TGTGCCAGCAGCTTGCAGATACTCACGCCCCAGCATTTT; clone size: few; J gene: TRBJ1-5; V gene: TRBV7-2; D gene: -
CDR3 protein: CASSQYTGVSSYEQYF; CDR3 DNA: TGCGCCAGCAGCCAGTACACAGGGGTTAGCTCCTACGAGCAGTACTTC; clone size: many; J gene: TRBJ2-7; V gene: TRBV4-1; D gene: TRBD1
CDR3 protein: CASSLPEAGLEGNEQFF; CDR3 DNA: TGTGCCAGCAGTTTGCCCGAAGCGGGGCTGGAGGGCAATGAGCAGTTCTTC; clone size: few; J gene: TRBJ2-1; V gene: TRBV28; D gene: TRBD2
CDR3 protein: CAIRETGTASDTQYF; CDR3 DNA: TGTGCCATCAGGGAAACCGGGACCGCCTCGGATACGCAGTATTTT; clone size: -; J gene: TRBJ2-3; V gene: TRBV10-3; D gene: -
CDR3 protein: CASRPELGQGSGNEQFF; CDR3 DNA: TGTGCCAGCAGACCTGAATTAGGACAGGGATCCGGCAATGAGCAGTTCTTC; clone size: -; J gene: TRBJ2-1; V gene: TRBV2; D gene: TRBD1
CDR3 protein: CSAPPGLAGGRYSEQFF; CDR3 DNA: TGCAGTGCTCCGCCGGGACTAGCGGGAGGGAGATATAGTGAGCAGTTCTTC; clone size: -; J gene: TRBJ2-1; V gene: TRBV20-1; D gene: TRBD2
CDR3 protein: CATSDFGETQYF; CDR3 DNA: TGTGCCACCAGTGATTTTGGAGAGACCCAGTACTTC; clone size: few; J gene: TRBJ2-5; V gene: TRBV24-1; D gene: -
CDR3 protein: CASSYRVSGTDTQYF; CDR3 DNA: TGTGCCAGCAGCTATCGGGTTAGCGGCACAGATACGCAGTATTTT; clone size: many; J gene: TRBJ2-3; V gene: TRBV7-2; D gene: -
CDR3 protein: CASIKAGGTLAYEQYF; CDR3 DNA: TGTGCCAGCATAAAGGCTGGCGGGACGCTAGCTTACGAGCAGTACTTC; clone size: -; J gene: TRBJ2-7; V gene: TRBV7-2; D gene: -
CDR3 protein: CASSLEGGQVSPLHF; CDR3 DNA: TGCGCCAGCAGCTTGGAAGGGGGGCAGGTTTCACCCCTCCACTTT; clone size: -; J gene: TRBJ1-6; V gene: TRBV5-1; D gene: -
CDR3 protein: CASSLEENYGYTF; CDR3 DNA: TGTGCCAGCAGCTTAGAGGAGAACTATGGCTACACCTTC; clone size: -; J gene: TRBJ1-2; V gene: TRBV7-6; D gene: -
CDR3 protein: CASSLAITGINQPQHF; CDR3 DNA: TGTGCCAGCAGTTTAGCGATAACAGGGATCAATCAGCCCCAGCATTTT; clone size: -; J gene: TRBJ1-5; V gene: TRBV12-3/TRBV12-4; D gene: -
CDR3 protein: CASSSNRNGGYTF; CDR3 DNA: TGTGCCAGCAGCTCAAACAGGAACGGTGGCTACACCTTC; clone size: -; J gene: TRBJ1-2; V gene: TRBV7-8; D gene: -
CDR3 protein: CASSTTTRQTQYF; CDR3 DNA: TGTGCCAGCAGCACTACCACCAGGCAGACCCAGTACTTC; clone size: few; J gene: TRBJ2-5; V gene: TRBV7-2; D gene: -
CDR3 protein: CASSLGWGTEAFF; CDR3 DNA: TGTGCCAGCAGCTTAGGTTGGGGGACTGAAGCTTTCTTT; clone size: many; J gene: TRBJ1-1; V gene: TRBV7-3; D gene: -
CDR3 protein: CASSIVRGDTEAFF; CDR3 DNA: TGTGCCAGTAGTATAGTGAGAGGGGACACTGAAGCTTTCTTT; clone size: -; J gene: TRBJ1-1; V gene: TRBV19; D gene: -
CDR3 protein: CASSPRTGNTEAFF; CDR3 DNA: TGTGCCAGTAGCCCCAGGACGGGGAACACTGAAGCTTTCTTT; clone size: many; J gene: TRBJ1-1; V gene: TRBV19; D gene: -
CDR3 protein: CSAPDRDGYNEQFF; CDR3 DNA: TGCAGTGCTCCGGACAGGGACGGCTACAATGAGCAGTTCTTC; clone size: -; J gene: TRBJ2-1; V gene: TRBV20-1; D gene: TRBD1
CDR3 protein: CASSAPPPGAPYNEQFF; CDR3 DNA: TGTGCCAGCAGCGCCCCCCCCCCGGGTGCCCCCTACAATGAGCAGTTCTTC; clone size: few; J gene: TRBJ2-1; V gene: TRBV7-6; D gene: -
CDR3 protein: CASSLLGKIGYTGELFF; CDR3 DNA: TGTGCCAGCAGCTTACTAGGCAAGATCGGCTACACCGGGGAGCTGTTTTTT; clone size: -; J gene: TRBJ2-2; V gene: TRBV7-2; D gene: -
CDR3 protein: CSAPGLAGVGEEFF; CDR3 DNA: TGCAGTGCCCCGGGACTAGCGGGAGTTGGGGAGGAGTTCTTC; clone size: -; J gene: TRBJ2-1; V gene: TRBV20-1; D gene: TRBD2
CDR3 protein: CASSLRDSPAAFF; CDR3 DNA: TGTGCCAGCAGTCTCAGGGACTCCCCAGCGGCTTTCTTT; clone size: few; J gene: TRBJ1-1; V gene: TRBV7-9; D gene: -
CDR3 protein: CSVGGTSGAHSYNEQFF; CDR3 DNA: TGCAGCGTTGGAGGGACTAGCGGGGCTCACTCCTACAATGAGCAGTTCTTC; clone size: -; J gene: TRBJ2-1; V gene: TRBV29-1; D gene: TRBD2